This T cell receptor beta chain came from a study of cytomegalovirus exposure and HLA in healthy donors. The study's findings and limits: Later analysis demonstrated an association between a missense DCLRE1C variant and TCR beta V- and J-gene trimming.

Remarks on this clone: Antigen: not known.

It was with 60 Vbeta and 13 Jbeta primers that the PCR ran. Profiled with immunoSEQ multiplex PCR; TCRdb holds only in-frame clones, not every one. Of about 120,000 clones detected, roughly three quarters appear once; the ten largest clones hold 3.5% to 4.5%. The sample consisted of PBMCs. The source is a man aged 30-40 years in good health and CMV-seropositive.

This CDR3 reads CASSIYGVSGEETQYF. CDR3 DNA sequence: TGTGCCAGTAGTATTTACGGGGTTAGCGGAGAAGAGACCCAGTACTTC. The genes are TRBV19 and TRBJ2-5; the D gene is possibly TRBD2 (6 bases). Trimming cost V 3 bases and J 3 bases, with 17 bases left between them. This CDR3 is 16 amino acids long. Germline lookup yields CDR1 LNHDA and CDR2 SQIVND (reference sequence).